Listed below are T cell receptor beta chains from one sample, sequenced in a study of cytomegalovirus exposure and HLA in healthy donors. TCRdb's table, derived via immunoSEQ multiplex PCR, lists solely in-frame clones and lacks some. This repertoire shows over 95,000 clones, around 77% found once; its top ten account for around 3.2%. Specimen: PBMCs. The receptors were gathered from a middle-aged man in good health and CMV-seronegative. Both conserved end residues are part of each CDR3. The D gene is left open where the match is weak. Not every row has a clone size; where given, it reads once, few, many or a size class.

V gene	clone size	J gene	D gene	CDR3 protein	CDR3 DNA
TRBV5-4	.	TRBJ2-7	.	CASSLGTTSSYEQYF	TGTGCCAGCAGCTTGGGAACTACGTCGTCCTACGAGCAGTACTTC
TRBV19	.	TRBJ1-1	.	CASSATGSTEAFF	TGTGCCAGTAGTGCTACAGGGTCCACTGAAGCTTTCTTT
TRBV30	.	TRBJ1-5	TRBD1	CAWTSRGQLSNQPQHF	TGTGCCTGGACTTCGAGGGGACAGCTTAGCAATCAGCCCCAGCATTTT
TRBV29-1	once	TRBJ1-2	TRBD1	CSVFSGTGGFGYTF	TGCAGCGTCTTTTCCGGGACAGGGGGCTTTGGCTACACCTTC
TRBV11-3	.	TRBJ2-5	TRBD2	CASSLRRGGTQYF	TGTGCCAGCAGCTTAAGGCGGGGGGGAACCCAGTACTTC
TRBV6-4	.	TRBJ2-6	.	CASSDGGSSGANVLTF	TGTGCCAGCAGTGACGGAGGCAGCTCTGGGGCCAACGTCCTGACTTTC
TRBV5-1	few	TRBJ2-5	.	CASSSGYQETQYF	TGCGCCAGCAGCTCCGGGTACCAAGAGACCCAGTACTTC
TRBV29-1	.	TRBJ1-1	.	CSVQGVDTEAFF	TGCAGCGTACAGGGTGTAGACACTGAAGCTTTCTTT
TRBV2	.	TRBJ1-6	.	CAIDLDIVSSPLHF	TGTGCCATCGATTTAGACATCGTCAGTTCACCCCTCCACTTT
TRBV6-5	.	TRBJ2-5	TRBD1	CASRAGGRETQYF	TGTGCCAGCCGGGCAGGGGGTCGAGAGACCCAGTACTTC
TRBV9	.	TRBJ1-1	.	CASSGSRGVNTEAFF	TGTGCCAGCAGCGGCAGCCGGGGGGTGAACACTGAAGCTTTCTTT
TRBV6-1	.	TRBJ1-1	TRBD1	CASSRDRVLTEAFF	TGTGCCAGCAGCCGGGACAGGGTTTTGACTGAAGCTTTCTTT
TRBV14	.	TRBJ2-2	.	CASSQVGRRNTGELFF	TGTGCCAGCAGCCAAGTTGGCAGGCGGAACACCGGGGAGCTGTTTTTT
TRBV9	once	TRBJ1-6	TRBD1	CASSGGTGALYNSPLHF	TGTGCCAGCAGCGGGGGGACAGGGGCCCTTTATAATTCACCCCTCCACTTT
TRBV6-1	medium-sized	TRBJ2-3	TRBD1	CASSEGTGGADTQYF	TGTGCCAGCAGTGAAGGGACAGGGGGCGCAGATACGCAGTATTTT
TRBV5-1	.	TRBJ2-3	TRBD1	CASSMGTGGYGDTQYF	TGCGCCAGCAGCATGGGGACAGGGGGATATGGAGATACGCAGTATTTT
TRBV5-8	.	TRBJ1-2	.	CASSLGPTGSYSGYTF	TGTGCCAGCAGCTTGGGACCTACAGGGTCCTATTCTGGCTACACCTTC
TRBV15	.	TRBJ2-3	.	CATTRGDTTRAGTDTQYF	TGTGCCACCACCCGTGGGGACACCACTCGAGCCGGCACAGATACGCAGTATTTT
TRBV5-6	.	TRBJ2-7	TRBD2	CASSFTGGNFEQYF	TGTGCCAGCAGCTTTACGGGGGGGAATTTTGAGCAGTACTTC
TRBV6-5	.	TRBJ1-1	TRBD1	CASSWTGVDTEAFF	TGTGCCAGCAGCTGGACAGGGGTCGACACTGAAGCTTTCTTT
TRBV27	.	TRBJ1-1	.	CASSLFLPATGSTEAFF	TGTGCCAGCAGTTTATTCCTTCCCGCCACAGGGAGCACTGAAGCTTTCTTT
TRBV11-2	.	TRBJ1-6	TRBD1	CASSLETGANSPLHF	TGTGCCAGCAGCTTAGAGACAGGGGCGAATTCACCCCTCCACTTT
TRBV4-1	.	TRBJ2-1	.	CASSQDPADNEQFF	TGCGCCAGCAGCCAAGATCCAGCGGACAATGAGCAGTTCTTC
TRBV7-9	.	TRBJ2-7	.	CASRRDGTYEQYF	TGTGCCAGCAGGCGGGACGGGACCTACGAGCAGTACTTC
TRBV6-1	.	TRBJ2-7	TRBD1	CASSEMTGSAYEQYF	TGTGCCAGCAGTGAAATGACAGGGTCCGCCTACGAGCAGTACTTC
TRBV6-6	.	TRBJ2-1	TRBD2	CASSSSSGFYNEQFF	TGTGCCAGCAGTTCCTCTAGCGGGTTTTACAATGAGCAGTTCTTC
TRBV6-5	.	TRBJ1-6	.	CASRRTNSPLHF	TGTGCCAGCAGACGGACAAATTCACCCCTCCACTTT
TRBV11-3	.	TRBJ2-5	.	CASSLGSSGMQETQYF	TGTGCCAGCAGCTTAGGGTCGTCGGGGATGCAAGAGACCCAGTACTTC
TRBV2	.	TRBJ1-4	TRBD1	CASRADRTNEKLFF	TGTGCCAGCAGGGCGGACAGGACAAATGAAAAACTGTTTTTT
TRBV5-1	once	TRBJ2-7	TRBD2	CASSYFQASGGEQYF	TGCGCCAGCAGCTATTTCCAGGCCAGCGGGGGCGAGCAGTACTTC
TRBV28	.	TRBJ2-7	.	CASGVSEPGGVF	TGTGCCAGCGGTGTCTCGGAGCCCGGGGGTGTCTTC
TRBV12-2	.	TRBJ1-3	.	CASRLSRDSGTIYF	TGTGCAAGTCGCTTATCACGGGACAGTGGGACCATATATTTT
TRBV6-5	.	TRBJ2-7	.	CASSYSLGGTYEQYF	TGTGCCAGCAGTTACTCTCTAGGCGGCACCTACGAGCAGTACTTC
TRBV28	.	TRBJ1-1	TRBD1	CASRGAAGQGGGTEAFF	TGTGCCAGCAGAGGCGCGGCGGGACAGGGGGGAGGGACTGAAGCTTTCTTT
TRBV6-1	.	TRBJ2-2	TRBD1	CASGNRGNTGELFF	TGTGCCAGCGGGAACAGGGGAAACACCGGGGAGCTGTTTTTT
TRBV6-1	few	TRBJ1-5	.	CASSIRTARNQPQHF	TGTGCCAGCAGCATCAGGACAGCTCGCAATCAGCCCCAGCATTTT
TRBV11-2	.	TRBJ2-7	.	CASSRDWSSYEQYF	TGTGCCAGCAGCAGGGACTGGAGCTCCTACGAGCAGTACTTC
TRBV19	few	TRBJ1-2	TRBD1	CASRPRDRENYGYTF	TGTGCCAGCCGCCCCCGGGACAGGGAAAACTATGGCTACACCTTC
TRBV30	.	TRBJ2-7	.	CAWEQGVYEQYF	TGTGCCTGGGAGCAGGGTGTCTACGAGCAGTACTTC
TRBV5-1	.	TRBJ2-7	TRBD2	CASSWGGQGSYEQYF	TGCGCCAGCAGCTGGGGAGGGCAGGGCTCCTACGAGCAGTACTTC
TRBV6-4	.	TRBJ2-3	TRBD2	CASSDQPLAGVSDTQYF	TGTGCCAGCAGCGACCAACCATTAGCGGGAGTGTCGGATACGCAGTATTTT
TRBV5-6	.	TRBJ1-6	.	CASSLPGLGGPHHF	TGTGCCAGCAGCCTGCCGGGTCTCGGGGGTCCCCACCACTTT
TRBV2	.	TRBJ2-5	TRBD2	CASREGGSGNRETQYF	TGTGCCAGCAGGGAGGGAGGGTCGGGTAATCGCGAGACCCAGTACTTC
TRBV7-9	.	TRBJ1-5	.	CASSLAGGVQPQHF	TGTGCCAGCAGCTTAGCTGGAGGGGTTCAGCCCCAGCATTTT
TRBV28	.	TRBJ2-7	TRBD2	CASTKSGSSYEQYF	TGTGCCAGCACAAAGAGCGGGAGCTCCTACGAGCAGTACTTC
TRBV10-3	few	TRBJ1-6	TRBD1	CASRSGDRGSSPLHF	TGTGCCAGTCGATCCGGGGACAGGGGGAGTTCACCCCTCCACTTT
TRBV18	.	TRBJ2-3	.	CASSPQQATTSTDTQYF	TGTGCCAGCTCACCACAGCAGGCTACAACGAGCACAGATACGCAGTATTTT
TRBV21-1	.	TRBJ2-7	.	CASSRIPGLLYEQYF	TGTGCCAGCAGCAGGATCCCGGGACTCCTCTACGAGCAGTACTTC
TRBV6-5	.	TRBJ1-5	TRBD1	CASRQGASNQPQHF	TGTGCCAGCAGGCAGGGGGCGTCCAATCAGCCCCAGCATTTT
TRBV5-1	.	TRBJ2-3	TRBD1	CASSLEQGAVDTQYF	TGCGCCAGCAGCCTGGAACAGGGGGCGGTAGATACGCAGTATTTT